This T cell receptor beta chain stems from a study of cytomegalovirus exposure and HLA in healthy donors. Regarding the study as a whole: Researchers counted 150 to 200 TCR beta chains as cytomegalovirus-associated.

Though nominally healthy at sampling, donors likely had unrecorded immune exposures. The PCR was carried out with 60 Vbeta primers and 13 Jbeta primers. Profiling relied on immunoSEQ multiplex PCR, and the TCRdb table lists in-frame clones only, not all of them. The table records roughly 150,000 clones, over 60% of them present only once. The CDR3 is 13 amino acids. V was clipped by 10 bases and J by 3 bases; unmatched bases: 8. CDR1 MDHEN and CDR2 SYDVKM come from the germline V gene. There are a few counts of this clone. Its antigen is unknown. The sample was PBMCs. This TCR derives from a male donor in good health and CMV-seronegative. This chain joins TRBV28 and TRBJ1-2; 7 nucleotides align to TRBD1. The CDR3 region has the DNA TGTGCCACAAACCCAGGGGGTCACTATGGCTACACCTTC. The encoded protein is CATNPGGHYGYTF.